A selection of T cell receptor beta chains follows, all from one sample in a study of cytomegalovirus exposure and HLA in healthy donors. The protocol was immunoSEQ multiplex PCR, while the TCRdb copy is restricted to in-frame clones and leaves out a portion. The sample holds approximately 73,000 clones, roughly four fifths seen once. Sample: PBMCs. These receptor sequences come from a man between 65 and 85 years old in good health and CMV-seronegative. Each CDR3 is given without its conserved first and last residue. The order of the fields is clone size, V gene, D gene, J gene, CDR3 protein. D genes are given only for firm matches. Clone size appears in some rows only: once, few, many, or a class for an expanded clone.

size: once
V: TRBV7-9
D: TRBD2
J: TRBJ2-5
CDR3: ASSLGASGFQETQY

size: -
V: TRBV7-8
D: TRBD1
J: TRBJ2-7
CDR3: ASSLVADRGYEQY

size: -
V: TRBV6-1
D: -
J: TRBJ2-5
CDR3: ASSEGGYEETQY

size: -
V: TRBV7-9
D: TRBD1
J: TRBJ2-5
CDR3: ASSSTGVETQY

size: -
V: TRBV7-2
D: -
J: TRBJ2-5
CDR3: ASSLATANQETQY

size: -
V: TRBV7-2
D: -
J: TRBJ1-5
CDR3: ASSLDAGFNQPQH

size: -
V: TRBV29-1
D: TRBD1
J: TRBJ1-4
CDR3: SVVGQGGTNEKLF

size: -
V: TRBV7-7
D: -
J: TRBJ2-5
CDR3: ASSWAGAKETQY

size: -
V: TRBV6-1
D: -
J: TRBJ2-1
CDR3: ASSVGLGANNEQF

size: -
V: TRBV10-1
D: TRBD2
J: TRBJ2-2
CDR3: ASSPRLAGEVTGELF

size: -
V: TRBV25-1
D: -
J: TRBJ1-4
CDR3: ASSGGSDVNEKLF

size: -
V: TRBV6-5
D: TRBD1
J: TRBJ2-7
CDR3: ASSYDRETYEQY

size: -
V: TRBV7-2
D: -
J: TRBJ1-2
CDR3: ASTRRRGLLTTSTDGYT

size: -
V: TRBV5-1
D: TRBD2
J: TRBJ2-3
CDR3: ASSLAVAGLDTQY

size: -
V: TRBV7-8
D: TRBD1
J: TRBJ2-7
CDR3: ASSLRQGSAEQY

size: -
V: TRBV30
D: -
J: TRBJ1-3
CDR3: AWTGGGNTIY

size: -
V: TRBV6-5
D: -
J: TRBJ1-3
CDR3: ASSENSGNTIY

size: -
V: TRBV11-2
D: -
J: TRBJ1-2
CDR3: ASRPESYGYT

size: -
V: TRBV9
D: -
J: TRBJ1-2
CDR3: ASSVQGNYGYT

size: many
V: TRBV30
D: TRBD1
J: TRBJ1-1
CDR3: AWARDRNTEAF

size: -
V: TRBV13
D: -
J: TRBJ1-1
CDR3: ASRPPQRTEAF

size: -
V: TRBV29-1
D: -
J: TRBJ2-7
CDR3: SVGGLPDRPSYEQY

size: -
V: TRBV5-8
D: TRBD1
J: TRBJ1-5
CDR3: ASSWTGSNQPQH

size: -
V: TRBV29-1
D: TRBD2
J: TRBJ2-2
CDR3: SVRVREKGTGELF

size: once
V: TRBV5-1
D: -
J: TRBJ2-3
CDR3: ASSLSPSWGTDTQY

size: -
V: TRBV7-9
D: TRBD1
J: TRBJ2-5
CDR3: ASSLPGQGQETQY

size: -
V: TRBV7-2
D: -
J: TRBJ1-1
CDR3: ASILGRNTEAF

size: -
V: TRBV28
D: TRBD1
J: TRBJ1-5
CDR3: ASSSITGGNQPQH

size: -
V: TRBV5-1
D: TRBD1
J: TRBJ1-2
CDR3: ASSSSIIQTGGGGGYT

size: -
V: TRBV30
D: -
J: TRBJ2-5
CDR3: AWSLYGMSYGTQY

size: once
V: TRBV27
D: TRBD2
J: TRBJ2-1
CDR3: ASSSVAGGFYNEQF

size: few
V: TRBV6-1
D: -
J: TRBJ2-7
CDR3: AGTQDRGIGEQY

size: -
V: TRBV18
D: -
J: TRBJ1-1
CDR3: ASSRGGTEAF

size: -
V: TRBV7-9
D: TRBD2
J: TRBJ2-5
CDR3: ASSPYSGGSWETQY

size: -
V: TRBV30
D: -
J: TRBJ1-2
CDR3: AWSVNSQNYGYT

size: -
V: TRBV5-8
D: -
J: TRBJ1-4
CDR3: ASSLGQGYEKLF

size: -
V: TRBV11-2
D: TRBD1
J: TRBJ1-5
CDR3: ASSRQGDQPQH

size: -
V: TRBV10-1
D: -
J: TRBJ2-5
CDR3: APEKETQY

size: -
V: TRBV28
D: TRBD2
J: TRBJ2-1
CDR3: ASSHLAGGNEQF

size: -
V: TRBV7-6
D: TRBD2
J: TRBJ2-1
CDR3: ASSPGLGGGAAF

size: once
V: TRBV6-1
D: -
J: TRBJ2-7
CDR3: ASSTRQAPYEQY

size: -
V: TRBV6-5
D: TRBD1
J: TRBJ2-7
CDR3: ASSYSRTTGAYEQY

size: -
V: TRBV15
D: -
J: TRBJ2-1
CDR3: ATSRETEYNEQF

size: -
V: TRBV18
D: TRBD1
J: TRBJ2-1
CDR3: ASSRRDREFLSYNEQF

size: -
V: TRBV18
D: TRBD1
J: TRBJ2-7
CDR3: ASSPGQGAYEQY

size: -
V: TRBV5-1
D: -
J: TRBJ2-1
CDR3: ASSLERGSNEQF

size: -
V: TRBV5-1
D: TRBD1
J: TRBJ2-3
CDR3: ASSFQQGDGDTQY

size: -
V: TRBV30
D: TRBD2
J: TRBJ2-5
CDR3: AWSGKIAGLQETQY

size: -
V: TRBV18
D: -
J: TRBJ2-2
CDR3: ASSPLGGTGELF

size: -
V: TRBV28
D: -
J: TRBJ1-3
CDR3: ASSSPGHPRNTIY

size: -
V: TRBV7-2
D: -
J: TRBJ2-1
CDR3: ASSVGAVPGEGEQF

size: -
V: TRBV29-1
D: -
J: TRBJ2-7
CDR3: SVAGQGTYEQY

size: once
V: TRBV9
D: TRBD1
J: TRBJ1-1
CDR3: ASSTKTGVNTEAF

size: -
V: TRBV12-2
D: -
J: TRBJ2-7
CDR3: ASRSIGGLAGGLSYEQY

size: -
V: TRBV2
D: -
J: TRBJ1-1
CDR3: ASSAQGGGTEAF

size: -
V: TRBV5-6
D: TRBD1
J: TRBJ1-6
CDR3: ASSSRQGDSPLH